Listed here are 22 T cell receptor beta chains from one sample, sequenced in a study of cytomegalovirus exposure and HLA in healthy donors. The primer mix had 60 Vbeta and 13 Jbeta primers. This table comes from immunoSEQ multiplex PCR, and its TCRdb copy is limited to in-frame clones, with some not included. This sample has 150,000 to 200,000 clones; approximately 80% occur once, and the top ten carry roughly 2.6%. Source material: PBMCs. These receptors were obtained from a woman aged 40-49 years in good health and CMV-seropositive.

The chain couples TRBV10-3 to TRBJ1-1; D is perhaps TRBD1 (5 bases). V was trimmed by 8 bases and J by 4 bases, leaving 11 bases between them. This CDR3 has 12 residues. Germline-derived CDR1 and CDR2 are ENHRY and SYGVKD. The CDR3 protein is CAIGAGPTEAFF. The CDR3 DNA is TGTGCCATCGGGGCGGGGCCCACTGAAGCTTTCTTT.

The J gene is TRBJ2-5, the V gene TRBV29-1, with unresolved D. V shed 3 bases and J shed 2 bases, with 10 bases lying between them. The CDR3 has 13 residues. Germline V gives CDR1 SQVTM, CDR2 ANQGSEA. CDR3 sequence reads: CSVDVSSQETQYF. The CDR3 nucleotides read TGCAGCGTTGATGTGTCATCACAAGAGACCCAGTACTTC.

A few counts support this clone. V gene TRBV18 combines with J gene TRBJ2-5, with no clear D. Trimming removed 2 bases from V and 1 base from J, with 5 bases in between. Germline V CDR1 and CDR2: KGHSH, LQKENI. The CDR3 totals 13 residues. The CDR3 region is CASSPYGQETQYF. CDR3 nucleotides: TGTGCCAGCTCACCATACGGCCAAGAGACCCAGTACTTC.

The chain uses TRBV7-2 and TRBJ2-2; 8 nucleotides agree with TRBD2. Germline V CDR1 and CDR2: SGHTA, FQGNSA. This CDR3 comprises 14 residues. The ends lost 3 bases at V and 6 bases at J; junction bases unmatched: 3. The CDR3 region is CASSFTGGAGELFF. The CDR3 DNA sequence: TGTGCCAGCAGCTTCACCGGGGGGGCCGGGGAGCTGTTTTTT.

The J gene is TRBJ2-7, the V gene TRBV9, with 7 bases lining up with TRBD1. Germline assignment: CDR1 SGDLS and CDR2 YYNGEE. The CDR3 extends over 15 amino acids. Trimming removed 3 bases from V and 2 bases from J; junction bases left unmatched: 8. CDR3 coding DNA: TGTGCCAGCAGCGCCTCACTCGGGACAGCCTACGAGCAGTACTTC. It specifies CASSASLGTAYEQYF.

V and J are TRBV6-6 and TRBJ1-2; D gene ambiguous. Germline V gene lookup returns CDR1 MNHNY and CDR2 SVGAGI (reference sequence). CDR3 length equals 12 residues. Trimming removed 3 bases at V and 1 base at J, with 3 bases between. CDR3: CASSYSNYGYTF. The CDR3 nucleotides read TGTGCCAGCAGTTATAGTAACTATGGCTACACCTTC.

The table lists this clone with a few counts. This rearrangement joins TRBV4-3 to TRBJ1-3, with D possibly being TRBD1 (6 bases). This CDR3 spans 16 amino acids. The germline V gene encodes CDR1 LGHNA and CDR2 YSLEER. V shed 0 bases and J shed 0 bases, with 9 bases lying between them. The CDR3 DNA sequence: TGCGCCAGCAGCCAAGATAAGGACAGCTCTGGAAACACCATATATTTT. Its translation: CASSQDKDSSGNTIYF.

V is TRBV7-2 and J is TRBJ2-7; 10 nucleotides align to TRBD1. Germline V gene sequence: CDR1 SGHTA, CDR2 FQGNSA. Germline trimming cut 4 bases from V and 4 bases from J; bases unmatched to any gene: 7. The CDR3 contains 15 residues. CDR3 sequence reads: CASSSTGTGAYEQYF. The CDR3, as DNA: TGTGCCAGCAGCTCAACCGGGACAGGGGCTTACGAGCAGTACTTC.

The chain uses TRBV7-2 and TRBJ2-5; tentative D call: TRBD1 (6 bases). This CDR3 contains 13 residues. Germline V CDR1 and CDR2: SGHTA, FQGNSA. V was shortened by 5 bases and J by 5 bases, with 12 bases between the two germline ends. In DNA form, the CDR3 reads TGTGCCAGCAGCATAGGACAGCTCGAGACCCAGTACTTC. This translates into CASSIGQLETQYF.

This chain uses TRBV7-2 with TRBJ2-7; 10 positions match TRBD1. The ends lost 4 bases at V and 3 bases at J; junction bases unmatched: 3. In germline, CDR1 is SGHTA, CDR2 FQGNSA. The CDR3 contains 14 residues. The CDR3 region is CASSSGQGYYEQYF. The CDR3 bases are TGTGCCAGCAGCTCGGGACAGGGGTACTACGAGCAGTACTTC.

This chain links TRBV19 with TRBJ2-3; D possibly corresponds to TRBD1 (6 bases). The germline CDR1 and CDR2 sequences are LNHDA and SQIVND (reference sequence). This CDR3 has 16 amino acids. The V and J ends lost 7 bases and 1 base respectively, with 18 bases between them. Written as DNA, the CDR3 is TGTGCCAGTACCCTAAGTGGGGGCCGGGGCACAGATACGCAGTATTTT. This gives the protein CASTLSGGRGTDTQYF.

This sequence joins TRBV27 and TRBJ2-1; D may be TRBD2 (6 bases). In germline, CDR1 is MNHEY, CDR2 SMNVEV (reference sequence). There are 16 residues in the CDR3. V gave up 3 bases and J gave up 4 bases, with 16 bases separating them. The CDR3 coding sequence is TGTGCCAGCAGTTTGTCGGCGGGGAGGTCTTACAATGAGCAGTTCTTC. Protein: CASSLSAGRSYNEQFF.

J is TRBJ2-1 and V is TRBV6-1; 10 bases agree with TRBD2. Trimming at V came to 3 bases and at J to 0 bases, leaving 5 bases not matched to a gene. In germline, CDR1 is MNHNS, CDR2 SASEGT. The length of the CDR3 is 17 residues. The CDR3 sequence is CASSEWGLANSYNEQFF. CDR3 in DNA: TGTGCCAGCAGTGAGTGGGGACTAGCGAACTCCTACAATGAGCAGTTCTTC.

J is TRBJ1-5 and V is TRBV6-5; a possible D gene is TRBD1 (6 bases). This CDR3 spans 15 amino acids. Germline V lookup: CDR1 MNHEY, CDR2 SVGAGI. V lost 8 bases and J lost 1, with 15 bases in between. CDR3 in amino acids: CASAKTGGSNQPQHF. In DNA form, the CDR3 reads TGTGCCAGCGCCAAGACGGGGGGCAGCAATCAGCCCCAGCATTTT.

The count of this clone is one. The rearrangement links TRBV10-3 to TRBJ1-2; possibly TRBD1 for D (6 bases). The CDR3 consists of 13 residues. V shed 11 bases and J shed 6 bases, with 19 bases lying between them. The germline gives CDR1 ENHRY, CDR2 SYGVKD. CDR3 nucleotides: TGTGCCCCTCGGCGGGGGCCAGTGGATGGCTACACCTTC. Translation gives CAPRRGPVDGYTF.

This clone has just a few counts. The chain has TRBV19 and TRBJ1-6, with 7 bases fitting TRBD1. V dropped 5 bases and J dropped 8; count of bases not matched to a gene: 12. The CDR3 is 16 amino acids. Germline CDR1 is LNHDA and CDR2 is SQIVND (reference sequence). DNA for the CDR3: TGTGCCAGTAGTTCTCAGACAGGGCGGCGGGATTCACCCCTCCACTTT. It is translated as CASSSQTGRRDSPLHF.

The V and J genes are TRBV28 and TRBJ2-2, with 9 bases identical to TRBD1. This CDR3 contains 15 residues. The germline V gene has CDR1 MDHEN and CDR2 SYDVKM. V shed 4 bases and J 6 bases; nucleotides not matched to a gene: 6. For the CDR3, the DNA is TGTGCCAGCAGTTCGCCCGGGACAGGGTCCGGGGAGCTGTTTTTT. Protein product: CASSSPGTGSGELFF.

The gene calls are TRBV11-3 and TRBJ2-7; 10 positions agree with TRBD2. Per germline, CDR1 SGHNT and CDR2 YENEEA. This CDR3 region has 19 residues. Trimming at V came to 4 bases and at J to 6 bases, leaving 21 bases not matched to a gene. The CDR3 region has the DNA TGTGCCAGCAGCTCAAACAGGGGGACGGGTTGGGGACTAGCGACCGAGCAGTACTTC. This gives the protein CASSSNRGTGWGLATEQYF.

The rearrangement links TRBV6-1 to TRBJ1-5; tentative D call: TRBD1 (6 bases). The CDR3 consists of 12 residues. Trimming took off 6 bases at V and 4 bases at J, with 7 bases between the two ends. Germline-derived CDR1 and CDR2 are MNHNS and SASEGT. As DNA, the CDR3 is TGTGCCAGCAGAGGACAGAATCAGCCCCAGCATTTT. Translating gives CASRGQNQPQHF.

V gene TRBV6-5 combines with J gene TRBJ1-2, with TRBD1 as a possible D gene (6 bases). The CDR3 consists of 14 residues. V was cut by 5 bases and J by 0 bases, with 10 bases left in between. CDR1 MNHEY and CDR2 SVGAGI come from the germline V gene. In DNA form, the CDR3 reads TGTGCCAGCAGTACAGGGCGTACTAACTATGGCTACACCTTC. It encodes CASSTGRTNYGYTF.

The chain joins TRBV4-3 to TRBJ2-5, with TRBD1 matching 10 bases. The DNA end lines up better with TRBJ2-7; the J call may be wrong. The CDR3 has 13 amino acids. From germline, CDR1 is LGHNA and CDR2 YSLEER. The CDR3 DNA is TGCGCCAGCAGCTCGGGACAGGGGTACGAGCAGTACTTC. Protein product: CASSSGQGYEQYF.

CDR3 residues: CAWSGGQGGTGANVLTF. The CDR3 DNA follows: TGTGCCTGGAGTGGGGGACAGGGAGGGACTGGGGCCAACGTCCTGACTTTC. The rearrangement uses TRBV30 and TRBJ2-6; 9 nucleotides align to TRBD1. Trimming cost V 1 base and J 2 bases; bases outside gene matches: 6. Germline V gene sequence: CDR1 GTSNPN, CDR2 SVGIG (reference sequence). CDR3 size: 17 residues.